The next 8 T cell receptor beta chains were all read from a single sample in a study of T cells after yellow fever vaccination. TCRdb reprocessed the 5' RACE reads with MiXCR, giving one entry per CDR3 protein. The sample yields around 330,000 distinct CDR3 sequences, approximately 3.9% seen once. Specimen: PBMCs, collected on the day of the yellow fever booster vaccination. All receptors come from a man aged 18 to 30 who received the YFV17D yellow fever vaccine.

At least ten counts were recorded for this clonotype. CDR3 nucleotide sequence: TGTGCCAGCAGCTTGGAGGGTCAGGGGGCGCTTCTTTACGAGCAGTACGTC. Translating gives CASSLEGQGALLYEQYV. The chain combines TRBV5-4 with TRBJ2-7, with 8 bases aligning to TRBD1. The germline CDR1 and CDR2 sequences are SGHNT and YYREEE (reference sequence). V was clipped by 0 bases and J by 4 bases; unmatched bases: 12. There are 17 residues in the CDR3.

This clonotype was recorded at least ten times. The CDR3 coding sequence is TGTGCCATCAGTGACAAAAAGGGCTCCGAGCAGTACTTC. It encodes CAISDKKGSEQYF. V and J are TRBV10-3 and TRBJ2-7; D not resolved. CDR3 length: 13 residues. Germline V gene sequence: CDR1 ENHRY, CDR2 SYGVKD. The V end was cut by 3 bases, the J end by 6 bases, with 12 bases between.

This clonotype was detected many times. V is TRBV15 and J is TRBJ2-3; TRBD1 matches at 7 bases. The CDR3 is 15 residues long. The trim removed 5 bases at V and 2 bases at J, leaving 7 bases unmatched. Germline V gives CDR1 LNHNV, CDR2 YYDKDF (reference sequence). CDR3 coding DNA: TGTGCCACCAGCGACAGGGCTTTCGTCACAGATACGCAGTATTTT. Residues: CATSDRAFVTDTQYF.

This clonotype was seen more than once but under ten times. This rearrangement joins TRBV27 to TRBJ2-3, with no clear D. CDR3 length: 15 residues. The germline CDR1 and CDR2 sequences are MNHEY and SMNVEV (reference sequence). The V and J ends lost 5 bases and 0 bases respectively, with 12 bases between them. This CDR3 is CASSTRRVSTDTQYF. In DNA form, the CDR3 reads TGTGCCAGCAGTACGCGAAGGGTTAGCACAGATACGCAGTATTTT.

The sample holds many counts of this clonotype. The gene calls are TRBV7-3 and TRBJ2-2; TRBD1 matches at 7 bases. The CDR3 length is 13 residues. Germline lookup yields CDR1 SGHTA and CDR2 FQGTGA. With V trimmed by 6 bases and J by 6 bases, 4 bases remained unmatched. The CDR3 here is CASSVGTAGELFF. CDR3 nucleotides: TGTGCCAGCAGTGTTGGGACAGCCGGGGAGCTGTTTTTT.

There are a few counts of this clonotype. This chain uses TRBV5-6 with TRBJ2-7, with a tentative D call TRBD1 (6 bases). Trimming took 6 bases from V and 6 from J, leaving 19 bases between them. This CDR3 has 14 amino acids. CDR1 and CDR2 from the germline V gene are SGHDT and YYEEEE. DNA of the CDR3: TGTGCCAGCATCTTCAACAGGGTCAGAGGCGAGCAGTACTTC. It encodes CASIFNRVRGEQYF.

The sample holds many counts of this clonotype. The rearrangement uses TRBV7-9 and TRBJ2-5, with a weak D call TRBD2 (6 bases). V was clipped by 5 bases and J by 4 bases, with 20 bases between them. From germline, CDR1 is SEHNR and CDR2 FQNEAQ (reference sequence). CDR3 length: 16 amino acids. CDR3 sequence: CASSLHLGGPGETQYF. The CDR3 region has the DNA TGTGCCAGCAGCCTCCATCTTGGAGGGCCGGGAGAGACCCAGTACTTC. The variable domain in full, with the rest retrieved from reference TRBV7-9 and TRBJ2-5, is DTGVSQNPRHKITKRGQNVTFRCDPISEHNRLYWYRQTLGQGPEFLTYFQNEAQLEKSRLLSDRFSAERPKGSFSTLEIQRTEQGDSAMYLCASSLHLGGPGETQYFGPGTRLLVL.

The rearrangement uses TRBV27 and TRBJ1-5, with 10 bases fitting TRBD1. The trim removed 3 bases at V and 6 bases at J, leaving 5 bases unmatched. This CDR3 has 15 amino acids. The germline V gene encodes CDR1 MNHEY and CDR2 SMNVEV (reference sequence). The CDR3 region has the DNA TGTGCCAGCAGTTTGACAGGGGGCGCGGTTCAGCCCCAGCATTTT. This codes for CASSLTGGAVQPQHF.